The rows below give T cell receptor beta chains drawn from one sample of a study of cytomegalovirus exposure and HLA in healthy donors. TCRdb keeps only in-frame clones here, not all; method: immunoSEQ multiplex PCR. This table holds roughly 150,000 clones, approximately 82% found once. The sequenced sample consisted of PBMCs. These receptors came from a male donor in good health and CMV-seronegative. CDR3s include the opening cysteine and the closing phenylalanine or tryptophan. Each record gives: D gene, clone size, V gene, J gene, CDR3 protein, CDR3 DNA. D genes are given only for firm matches. Part of the rows lack a size; the others show once, few, many or a class for expanded clones.

TRBD1	-	TRBV6-6	TRBJ2-2	CASSSGQGVAGELFF	TGTGCCAGCAGCTCCGGACAGGGTGTAGCCGGGGAGCTGTTTTTT
-	once	TRBV29-1	TRBJ2-5	CSVEYRRQTQYF	TGCAGCGTTGAATACAGGCGACAGACCCAGTACTTC
TRBD2	-	TRBV7-3	TRBJ2-1	CASSLASSGGGEQFF	TGTGCCAGCAGCTTAGCGTCTAGCGGGGGGGGTGAGCAGTTCTTC
TRBD1	many	TRBV4-1	TRBJ1-1	CASSQEGQRYSEAFF	TGCGCCAGCAGCCAAGAGGGACAGCGATATAGTGAAGCTTTCTTT
TRBD1	-	TRBV5-1	TRBJ1-2	CASSLGTGASYGYTF	TGCGCCAGCAGCTTGGGGACAGGGGCGAGCTATGGCTACACCTTC
-	-	TRBV7-3	TRBJ2-7	CASSSDIDGEQYF	TGTGCCAGCAGCTCGGACATTGACGGCGAGCAGTACTTC
-	-	TRBV30	TRBJ1-2	CAWEGGAYGYTF	TGTGCCTGGGAGGGCGGCGCATATGGCTACACCTTC
TRBD2	-	TRBV7-9	TRBJ2-7	CASSSGTISYEQYF	TGTGCCAGCAGCTCTGGGACTATCTCCTACGAGCAGTACTTC
-	-	TRBV13	TRBJ2-7	CASSLAPPGGDYEQYF	TGTGCCAGCAGCTTAGCGCCTCCCGGGGGAGACTACGAGCAGTACTTC
-	few	TRBV4-2	TRBJ2-2	CASSQSRGAGALNTGELFF	TGTGCCAGCAGCCAATCTCGGGGGGCGGGAGCCTTGAACACCGGGGAGCTGTTTTTT
TRBD1	-	TRBV9	TRBJ1-2	CASSRQGEFYGYTF	TGTGCCAGCAGTCGACAGGGGGAGTTCTATGGCTACACCTTC
-	once	TRBV20-1	TRBJ2-5	CSARALETQYF	TGCAGTGCTAGGGCTCTAGAGACCCAGTACTTC
-	once	TRBV5-1	TRBJ1-4	CASSPGGTDRAGEKLFF	TGCGCCAGCAGCCCTGGAGGAACGGACCGGGCCGGAGAAAAACTGTTTTTT
TRBD2	-	TRBV2	TRBJ2-1	CASQGLAGFVAFF	TGTGCCAGCCAGGGGCTAGCGGGGTTCGTTGCGTTCTTC
TRBD2	-	TRBV28	TRBJ2-3	CASSPRLAGTSTDTQYF	TGTGCCAGCAGCCCTAGACTAGCGGGTACCAGCACAGATACGCAGTATTTT
-	once	TRBV7-8	TRBJ1-5	CASSQGNSNQPQHF	TGTGCCAGCAGCCAGGGGAATAGCAATCAGCCCCAGCATTTT
TRBD2	-	TRBV7-9	TRBJ2-5	CSSSSGLAGAAGETQYF	TGTTCCAGCAGCTCGGGACTAGCGGGGGCGGCCGGGGAGACCCAGTACTTC
TRBD1	-	TRBV28	TRBJ1-3	CASHPAGTGSGNTIYF	TGTGCCAGCCATCCCGCCGGGACAGGCTCTGGAAACACCATATATTTT
TRBD1	once	TRBV7-2	TRBJ2-3	CASSLKPGTGRTDTQYF	TGTGCCAGCAGCCTAAAGCCCGGGACAGGGAGGACAGATACGCAGTATTTT
TRBD1	-	TRBV7-9	TRBJ1-2	CASSPGTGQFHGYTF	TGTGCCAGCAGCCCCGGGACAGGGCAATTCCATGGCTACACCTTC
TRBD2	few	TRBV7-2	TRBJ2-7	CASTSAGGSSYEQYF	TGTGCCAGCACCTCCGCGGGAGGGAGCTCCTACGAGCAGTACTTC
TRBD1	-	TRBV7-9	TRBJ2-3	CASSRTGEITDTQYF	TGTGCCAGCAGCCGGACAGGGGAGATCACAGATACGCAGTATTTT